This is a list of T cell receptor beta chains from one sample in a study of cytomegalovirus exposure and HLA in healthy donors. The protocol was immunoSEQ multiplex PCR, while the TCRdb copy is restricted to in-frame clones and leaves out a portion. The sample includes around 130,000 clones, around 72% of them seen just once. The source material was PBMCs. These receptor sequences come from a human donor in good health. The CDR3 runs from the conserved cysteine through the conserved F or W. The D gene is left open where the match is weak. Clone size is not always given. Where it is, it says once, few, many or a class for expanded clones.

d_call j_call clone_size v_call cdr3_aa cdr3_nt
TRBD2 TRBJ2-2 . TRBV5-1 CASSLLPGRARLDTGELFF TGCGCCAGCAGCTTGCTCCCCGGGAGGGCCCGTTTAGACACCGGGGAGCTGTTTTTT
TRBD2 TRBJ2-1 few TRBV9 CASSVVPAGDGVQFF TGTGCCAGCAGCGTAGTTCCAGCGGGGGACGGGGTGCAGTTCTTC
. TRBJ1-1 . TRBV30 CAWTGRDTEAFF TGTGCCTGGACAGGGAGGGACACTGAAGCTTTCTTT
TRBD2 TRBJ2-5 once TRBV7-2 CASSQELAGGQETQYF TGTGCCAGCAGCCAAGAGTTGGCGGGAGGGCAAGAGACCCAGTACTTC
. TRBJ2-3 . TRBV5-6 CASSFPGGRDTQYF TGTGCCAGCAGCTTCCCGGGGGGCAGGGATACGCAGTATTTT
. TRBJ1-5 . TRBV9 CASSVSGSNQPQHF TGTGCCAGCAGCGTGTCCGGGAGCAATCAGCCCCAGCATTTT
. TRBJ2-7 . TRBV4-1 CASSQDWGSGYEQYF TGCGCCAGCAGCCAAGATTGGGGCAGTGGGTACGAGCAGTACTTC
. TRBJ2-1 . TRBV21-1 CASSGKRKREFFNEQFF TGTGCCAGCAGCGGAAAACGGAAGCGGGAGTTCTTTAATGAGCAGTTCTTC
. TRBJ1-1 . TRBV7-8 CASSLDTYTEAFF TGTGCCAGCAGCTTAGACACGTACACTGAAGCTTTCTTT
. TRBJ1-2 . TRBV19 CASSESEGWRSGDTF TGTGCCAGTAGCGAATCGGAGGGATGGAGATCGGGGGACACCTTC
. TRBJ1-5 once TRBV27 CASSDSWSNQPQHF TGTGCCAGCAGTGATAGCTGGAGCAATCAGCCCCAGCATTTT
TRBD1 TRBJ2-2 few TRBV4-2 CASSLGTGVNTGELFF TGTGCCAGCAGCCTAGGGACAGGGGTAAACACCGGGGAGCTGTTTTTT
. TRBJ1-2 . TRBV30 CAWSVGGLRSYGYTF TGTGCCTGGAGTGTCGGCGGTTTACGGTCCTATGGCTACACCTTC
TRBD2 TRBJ2-7 . TRBV2 CASSGGLAEAYEQYF TGTGCCAGCAGTGGGGGCCTAGCGGAGGCCTACGAGCAGTACTTC
. TRBJ2-2 . TRBV18 CASSPEITARSGELFF TGTGCCAGCTCACCAGAGATCACAGCCCGGTCGGGGGAGCTGTTTTTT
. TRBJ1-2 . TRBV5-1 CASSLLGGSNYGYTF TGCGCCAGCAGCTTATTAGGCGGGAGTAACTATGGCTACACCTTC
. TRBJ1-2 . TRBV7-3 CASSVANYGYTF TGTGCCAGCAGCGTAGCTAACTATGGCTACACCTTC
. TRBJ2-7 . TRBV23-1 CASIQCHITSFLEQYF TGCGCCAGCATCCAATGCCACATAACCTCTTTCCTGGAGCAGTACTTC
TRBD1 TRBJ1-2 . TRBV2 CASSFGQGRHGYTF TGTGCCAGCAGCTTCGGACAGGGTAGACATGGCTACACCTTC
. TRBJ2-4 . TRBV4-2 CASSPKGGRTMSAKNIQYF TGTGCCAGCAGTCCAAAAGGAGGGAGGACAATGTCGGCCAAAAACATTCAGTACTTC
TRBD1 TRBJ1-1 . TRBV19 CASKVDRVNTEAFF TGTGCCAGTAAGGTGGACAGGGTGAACACTGAAGCTTTCTTT
TRBD1 TRBJ2-7 once TRBV7-8 CASSSRTGGDEQYF TGTGCCAGCAGCTCACGGACAGGGGGCGACGAGCAGTACTTC
TRBD1 TRBJ2-7 . TRBV4-3 CASSHAAGGDYEQYF TGCGCCAGCAGCCATGCGGCAGGGGGCGACTACGAGCAGTACTTC
. TRBJ2-5 . TRBV7-8 CASSLRDSTETQYF TGTGCCAGCAGCTTACGCGACAGTACCGAGACCCAGTACTTC
TRBD1 TRBJ1-3 . TRBV19 CATTDRVGNTIYF TGTGCCACTACGGACAGGGTTGGAAACACCATATATTTT
TRBD1 TRBJ2-3 . TRBV11-2 CASSPFRQGASTDTQYF TGTGCCAGCAGCCCATTTCGACAGGGGGCTAGCACAGATACGCAGTATTTT
. TRBJ1-1 once TRBV5-1 CASSLAGGEAFF TGCGCCAGCAGCTTGGCCGGAGGGGAAGCTTTCTTT
TRBD2 TRBJ2-7 . TRBV29-1 CSVNSGTYEQYF TGCAGCGTTAACAGCGGGACCTACGAGCAGTACTTC
TRBD1 TRBJ1-1 . TRBV6-1 CASSRQGGAFF TGTGCCAGCAGCCGACAGGGGGGGGCTTTCTTT
. TRBJ2-7 few TRBV6-1 CASRQVSLSYEQYF TGTGCCAGCCGGCAGGTCTCTTTATCCTACGAGCAGTACTTC
TRBD2 TRBJ2-5 few TRBV7-8 CASSHRGLAGRETQYF TGTGCCAGCAGCCACCGGGGACTAGCGGGACGGGAGACCCAGTACTTC
TRBD2 TRBJ2-3 . TRBV14 CASSRVLAGADTQYF TGTGCCAGCAGCCGGGTTTTAGCGGGAGCAGATACGCAGTATTTT
TRBD1 TRBJ2-5 . TRBV9 CASSANSGTGGQYF TGTGCCAGCAGCGCGAACTCCGGGACAGGGGGCCAGTACTTC
TRBD2 TRBJ2-1 . TRBV10-3 CAISESALAGGREQFF TGTGCCATCAGTGAGTCGGCCCTAGCGGGAGGGCGTGAGCAGTTCTTC
. TRBJ1-1 . TRBV30 CAWSVLVYTEAFF TGTGCCTGGAGTGTACTTGTCTACACTGAAGCTTTCTTT
. TRBJ2-7 . TRBV5-4 CASSFSTGGSYEQYF TGTGCCAGCAGCTTTTCCACGGGTGGCTCCTACGAGCAGTACTTC
TRBD2 TRBJ2-3 once TRBV9 CASSVGPSGYTDTQYF TGTGCCAGCAGCGTAGGTCCTAGCGGGTACACAGATACGCAGTATTTT
TRBD1 TRBJ2-5 few TRBV5-1 CASSRASGGVNSPSQEETQYF TGCGCCAGCAGCAGGGCTTCAGGGGGCGTTAATAGCCCGAGTCAGGAGGAGACCCAGTACTTC
. TRBJ1-6 few TRBV5-8 CASSGRRSDSPLHF TGTGCCAGCAGTGGGAGGCGGTCCGATTCACCCCTCCACTTT
. TRBJ2-2 . TRBV7-9 CASSPGGRVTGELFF TGTGCCAGCAGCCCCGGGGGTAGGGTCACCGGGGAGCTGTTTTTT
. TRBJ2-5 few TRBV6-5 CASSPSGFQETQYF TGTGCCAGCAGCCCCAGCGGGTTCCAAGAGACCCAGTACTTC
. TRBJ2-1 . TRBV4-1 CASRGASYNEQFF TGCGCCTCCCGGGGGGCCTCCTACAATGAGCAGTTCTTC
TRBD1 TRBJ2-7 few TRBV28 CASSPVPGQGTSSYEQYF TGTGCCAGCAGTCCCGTCCCGGGACAGGGAACGAGCTCCTACGAGCAGTACTTC
. TRBJ2-2 once TRBV5-6 CASSRTFITGELFF TGTGCCAGCAGCCGGACTTTTATCACCGGGGAGCTGTTTTTT
. TRBJ1-6 . TRBV6-1 CASSDWTEYSPLHF TGTGCCAGCAGTGATTGGACAGAGTATTCACCCCTCCACTTT
. TRBJ1-3 few TRBV19 CASSMPSRADTIYF TGTGCCAGTAGTATGCCGTCCAGGGCGGACACCATATATTTT
TRBD1 TRBJ2-1 . TRBV11-2 CASRTGQFVYEQFF TGTGCCAGCAGAACGGGACAGTTCGTCTATGAGCAGTTCTTC
. TRBJ2-1 . TRBV5-1 CASSRGYNEQFF TGCGCCAGCAGCCGAGGATACAATGAGCAGTTCTTC